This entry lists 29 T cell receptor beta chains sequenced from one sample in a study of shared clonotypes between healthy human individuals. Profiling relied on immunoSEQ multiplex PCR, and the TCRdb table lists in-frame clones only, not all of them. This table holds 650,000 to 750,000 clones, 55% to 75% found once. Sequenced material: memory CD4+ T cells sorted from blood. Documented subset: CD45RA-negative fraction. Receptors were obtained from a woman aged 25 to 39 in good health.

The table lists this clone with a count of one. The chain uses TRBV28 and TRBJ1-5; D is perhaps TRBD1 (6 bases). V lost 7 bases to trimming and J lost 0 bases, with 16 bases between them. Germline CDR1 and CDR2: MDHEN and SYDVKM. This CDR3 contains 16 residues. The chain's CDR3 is CASTPSRDTSNQPQHF. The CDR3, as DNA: TGTGCCAGCACCCCTTCCCGGGACACTAGCAATCAGCCCCAGCATTTT.

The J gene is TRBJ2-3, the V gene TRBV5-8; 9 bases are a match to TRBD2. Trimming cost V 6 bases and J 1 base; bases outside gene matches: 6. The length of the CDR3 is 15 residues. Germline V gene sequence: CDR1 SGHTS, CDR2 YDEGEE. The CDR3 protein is CASTTRLAGTDTQYF. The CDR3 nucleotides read TGTGCCAGCACAACGAGACTAGCGGGCACAGATACGCAGTATTTT.

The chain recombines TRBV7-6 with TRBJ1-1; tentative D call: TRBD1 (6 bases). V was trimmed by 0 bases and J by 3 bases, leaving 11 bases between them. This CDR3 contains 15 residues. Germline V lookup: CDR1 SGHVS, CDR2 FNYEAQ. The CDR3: CASSLASQGYTEAFF. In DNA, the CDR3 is TGTGCCAGCAGCTTAGCCAGCCAGGGGTACACTGAAGCTTTCTTT.

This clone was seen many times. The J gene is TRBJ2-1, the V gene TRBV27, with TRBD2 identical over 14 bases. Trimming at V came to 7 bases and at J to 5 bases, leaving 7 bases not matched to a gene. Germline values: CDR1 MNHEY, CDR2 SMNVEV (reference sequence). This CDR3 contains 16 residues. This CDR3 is CASTQPGLAGDNEQFF. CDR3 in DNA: TGTGCCAGCACTCAACCGGGACTAGCGGGGGACAATGAGCAGTTCTTC.

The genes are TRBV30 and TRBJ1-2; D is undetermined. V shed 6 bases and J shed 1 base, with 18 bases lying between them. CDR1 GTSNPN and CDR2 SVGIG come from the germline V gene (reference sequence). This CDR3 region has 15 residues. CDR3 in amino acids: CACSPPGRINYGYTF. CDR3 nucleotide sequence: TGTGCCTGTTCCCCCCCGGGCAGAATTAACTATGGCTACACCTTC.

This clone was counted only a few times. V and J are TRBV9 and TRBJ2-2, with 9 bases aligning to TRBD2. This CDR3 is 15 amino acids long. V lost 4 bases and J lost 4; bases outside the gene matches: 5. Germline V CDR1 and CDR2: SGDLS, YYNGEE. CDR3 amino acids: CASSRSGRFTGELFF. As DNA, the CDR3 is TGTGCCAGCAGCCGTAGCGGGAGATTCACCGGGGAGCTGTTTTTT.

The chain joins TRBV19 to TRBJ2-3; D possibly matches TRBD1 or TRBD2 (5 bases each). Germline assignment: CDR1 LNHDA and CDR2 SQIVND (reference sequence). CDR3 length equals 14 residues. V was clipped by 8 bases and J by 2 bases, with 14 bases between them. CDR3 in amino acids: CASARGPNTDTQYF. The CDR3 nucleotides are TGTGCCAGTGCCCGGGGACCCAACACAGATACGCAGTATTTT.

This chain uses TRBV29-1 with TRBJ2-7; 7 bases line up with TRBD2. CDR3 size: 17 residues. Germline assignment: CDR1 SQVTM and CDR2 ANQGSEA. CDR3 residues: CSPVGGELAKYSYEQYF. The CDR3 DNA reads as TGCAGTCCTGTTGGGGGGGAACTAGCGAAATACTCCTACGAGCAGTACTTC.

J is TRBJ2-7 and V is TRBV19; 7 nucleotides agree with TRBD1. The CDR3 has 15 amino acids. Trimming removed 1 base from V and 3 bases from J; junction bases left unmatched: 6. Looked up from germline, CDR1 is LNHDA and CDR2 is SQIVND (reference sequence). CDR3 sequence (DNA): TGTGCCAGTAGTATAGTCCTAGACAGGGTCTACGAGCAGTACTTC. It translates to CASSIVLDRVYEQYF.

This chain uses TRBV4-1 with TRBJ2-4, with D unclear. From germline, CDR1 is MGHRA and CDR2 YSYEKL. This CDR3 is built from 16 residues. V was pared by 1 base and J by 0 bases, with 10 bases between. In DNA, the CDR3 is TGCGCCAGCAGCCAAGGTCGCTTGCAAGCCAAAAACATTCAGTACTTC. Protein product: CASSQGRLQAKNIQYF.

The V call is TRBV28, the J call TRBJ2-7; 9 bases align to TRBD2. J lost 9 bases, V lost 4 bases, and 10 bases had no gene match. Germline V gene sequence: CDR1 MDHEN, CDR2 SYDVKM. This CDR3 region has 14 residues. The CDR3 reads CASSSIEREVAQYF. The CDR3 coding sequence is TGTGCCAGCAGTTCGATTGAGCGGGAGGTAGCGCAGTACTTC.

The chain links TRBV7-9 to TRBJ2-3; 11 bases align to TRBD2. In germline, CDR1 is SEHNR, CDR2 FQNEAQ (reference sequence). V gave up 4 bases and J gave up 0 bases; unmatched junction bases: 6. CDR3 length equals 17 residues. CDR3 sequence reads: CASSYPRLAGSTDTQYF. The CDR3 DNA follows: TGTGCCAGCAGCTACCCGCGACTAGCGGGGAGCACAGATACGCAGTATTTT.

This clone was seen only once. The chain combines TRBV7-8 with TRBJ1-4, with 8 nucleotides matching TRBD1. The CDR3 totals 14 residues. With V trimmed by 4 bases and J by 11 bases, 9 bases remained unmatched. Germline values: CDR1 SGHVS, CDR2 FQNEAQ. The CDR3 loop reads CASSSRTGIEKLFF. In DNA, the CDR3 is TGTGCCAGCAGCTCACGGACAGGGATTGAGAAACTGTTTTTT.

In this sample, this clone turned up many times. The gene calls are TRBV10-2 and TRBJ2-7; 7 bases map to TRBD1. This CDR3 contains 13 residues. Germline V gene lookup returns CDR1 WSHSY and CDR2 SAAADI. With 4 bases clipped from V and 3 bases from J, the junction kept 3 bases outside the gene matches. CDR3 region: CASSADRNYEQYF. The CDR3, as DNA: TGCGCCAGCAGTGCGGACAGGAACTACGAGCAGTACTTC.

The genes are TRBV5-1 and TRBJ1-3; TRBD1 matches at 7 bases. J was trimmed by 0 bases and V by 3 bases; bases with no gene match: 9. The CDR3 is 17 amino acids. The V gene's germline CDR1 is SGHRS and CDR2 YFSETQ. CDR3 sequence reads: CASSSRYRGLSGNTIYF. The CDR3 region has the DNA TGCGCCAGCAGCTCCAGGTACAGGGGACTCTCTGGAAACACCATATATTTT.

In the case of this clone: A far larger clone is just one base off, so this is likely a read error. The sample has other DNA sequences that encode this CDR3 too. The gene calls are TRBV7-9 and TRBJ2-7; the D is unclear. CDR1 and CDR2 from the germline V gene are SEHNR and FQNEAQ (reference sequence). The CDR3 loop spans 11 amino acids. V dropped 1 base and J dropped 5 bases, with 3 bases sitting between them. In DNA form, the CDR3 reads TGTGCCAGCAGCTTAGTCGACGAGCAGTACTTC. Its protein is CASSLVDEQYF.

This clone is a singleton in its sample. The CDR3 region has the DNA TGTGCCCACGCGCCCCTGGGCACAGATACGCAGTATTTT. It codes for CAHAPLGTDTQYF. The chain joins TRBV10-3 to TRBJ2-3; D unclear. CDR1 is ENHRY, CDR2 SYGVKD, per germline. Trimming left V 11 bases short and J 1 base short, with 13 bases between. CDR3 length equals 13 residues.

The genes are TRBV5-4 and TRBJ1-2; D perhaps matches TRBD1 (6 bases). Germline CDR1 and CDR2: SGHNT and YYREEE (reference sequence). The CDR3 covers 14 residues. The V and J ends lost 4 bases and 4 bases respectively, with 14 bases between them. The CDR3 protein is CASSRDTAGYGYTF. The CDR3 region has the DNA TGTGCCAGCAGCCGGGACACTGCGGGCTATGGCTACACCTTC.

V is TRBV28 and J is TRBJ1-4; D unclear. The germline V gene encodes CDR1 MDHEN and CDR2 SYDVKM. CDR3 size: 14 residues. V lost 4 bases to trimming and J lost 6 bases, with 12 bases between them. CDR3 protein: CASSSLFGDEKLFF. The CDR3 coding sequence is TGTGCCAGCAGTTCTTTGTTTGGGGATGAAAAACTGTTTTTT.

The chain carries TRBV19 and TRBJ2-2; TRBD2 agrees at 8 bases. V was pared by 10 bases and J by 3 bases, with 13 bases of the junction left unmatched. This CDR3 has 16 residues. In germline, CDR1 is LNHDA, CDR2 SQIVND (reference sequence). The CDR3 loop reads CATQTLGLDDTGELFF. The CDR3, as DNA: TGTGCCACCCAAACGCTGGGACTAGATGACACCGGGGAGCTGTTTTTT.

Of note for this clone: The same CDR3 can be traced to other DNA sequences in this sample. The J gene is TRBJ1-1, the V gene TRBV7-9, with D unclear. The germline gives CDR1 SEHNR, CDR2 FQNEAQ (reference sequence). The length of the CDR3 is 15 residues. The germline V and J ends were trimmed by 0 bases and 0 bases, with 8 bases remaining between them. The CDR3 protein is CASSLAPGVNTEAFF. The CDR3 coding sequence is TGTGCCAGCAGCTTAGCCCCGGGTGTGAACACTGAAGCTTTCTTT.

Here the CDR3 reads CASSTRQGAGTDTQYF. The CDR3 nucleotides are TGTGCCAGCTCAACCCGACAGGGGGCAGGCACAGATACGCAGTATTTT. V usage is TRBV18 and J usage is TRBJ2-3; 10 nucleotides align to TRBD1. Germline V gene sequence: CDR1 KGHSH, CDR2 LQKENI. This CDR3 contains 16 residues. Germline trimming cut 5 bases from V and 1 base from J; bases unmatched to any gene: 6.

CDR3: CASSKEQGNTGELFF. CDR3 in DNA: TGTGCCAGCAGCAAAGAACAGGGGAACACCGGGGAGCTGTTTTTT. The J gene is TRBJ2-2, the V gene TRBV21-1; the table's D call, TRBD1, has no DNA check behind it. TRBV21-1 is deemed a pseudogene. There are 15 residues in the CDR3.

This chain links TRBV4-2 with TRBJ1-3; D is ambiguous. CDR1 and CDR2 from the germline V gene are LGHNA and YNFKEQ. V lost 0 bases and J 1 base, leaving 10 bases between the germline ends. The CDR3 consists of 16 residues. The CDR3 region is CASSQDTDPSGNTIYF. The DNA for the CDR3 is TGTGCCAGCAGCCAAGATACGGATCCTTCTGGAAACACCATATATTTT.

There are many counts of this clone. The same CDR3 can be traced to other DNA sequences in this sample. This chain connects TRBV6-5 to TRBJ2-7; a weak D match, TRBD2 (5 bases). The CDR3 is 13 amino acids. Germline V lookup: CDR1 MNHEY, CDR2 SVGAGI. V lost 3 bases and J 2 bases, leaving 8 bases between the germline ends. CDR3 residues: CASSYRETYEQYF. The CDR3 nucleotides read TGTGCCAGCAGTTATCGGGAAACCTACGAGCAGTACTTC.

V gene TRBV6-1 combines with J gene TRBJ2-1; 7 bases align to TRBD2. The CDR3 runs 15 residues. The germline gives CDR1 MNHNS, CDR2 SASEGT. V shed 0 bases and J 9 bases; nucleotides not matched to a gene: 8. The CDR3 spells CASSEARGSGVEQFF. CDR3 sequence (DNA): TGTGCCAGCAGTGAAGCCCGAGGCAGCGGGGTTGAGCAGTTCTTC.

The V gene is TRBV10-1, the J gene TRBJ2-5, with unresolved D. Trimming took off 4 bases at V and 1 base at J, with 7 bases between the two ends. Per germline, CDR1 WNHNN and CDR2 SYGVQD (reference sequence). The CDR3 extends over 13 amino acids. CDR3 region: CASSGIVQETQYF. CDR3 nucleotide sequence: TGCGCCAGCAGTGGAATAGTCCAAGAGACCCAGTACTTC.

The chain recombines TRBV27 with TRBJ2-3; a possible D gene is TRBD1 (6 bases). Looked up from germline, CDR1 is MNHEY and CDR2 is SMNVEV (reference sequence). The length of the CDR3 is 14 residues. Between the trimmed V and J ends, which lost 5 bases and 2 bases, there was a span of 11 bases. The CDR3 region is CASSPGATTDTQYF. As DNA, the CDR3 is TGTGCCAGCAGTCCAGGGGCGACCACAGATACGCAGTATTTT.

CDR3 in DNA: TGTGCCTGGAAAGTAAGCGGACGTGAAAAACTGTTTTTT. Encoded protein: CAWKVSGREKLFF. The chain uses TRBV30 and TRBJ1-4; D not resolved. V was trimmed by 4 bases and J by 7 bases, leaving 13 bases between them. CDR1 is GTSNPN and CDR2 is SVGIG in the germline V gene (reference sequence). The CDR3 has 13 residues. Based on the CDR3 plus reference TRBV30 and TRBJ1-4, the full variable domain is SQTIHQWPATLVQPVGSPLSLECTVEGTSNPNLYWYRQAAGRGLQLLFYSVGIGQISSEVPQNLSASRPQDRQFILSSKKLLLSDSGFYLCAWKVSGREKLFFGSGTQLSVL.